This T cell receptor beta chain was captured in a study of T-cell memory formation after mild COVID-19. Study as a whole: TCR clusters were largely donor specific.

This clonotype was observed a handful of times. Its antigen is not known. This CDR3 is 12 amino acids long. Trimming removed 4 bases from V and 4 bases from J, with 8 bases in between. CDR1 and CDR2 from the germline V gene are SQVTM and ANQGSEA. Barcoded TCR alpha and TCR beta cDNA libraries with UMIs came from 5'RACE using constant-segment primers. One entry per CDR3 protein results from TCRdb running MiXCR on the 5' RACE reads. The sample includes just under 150,000 distinct CDR3 sequences, 15% to 20% of them seen just once. General study points: Mainly in CM and EM were contracting CD4+ clones; CD8+ were in EMRA. Pre-infection memory harbored some responding clones, suggesting cross-reactive memory joined.

The sequence came from an adult woman who had mild COVID-19 (a few samples of this study predate the infection). Cell type and time point are not known. The V gene is TRBV29-1, the J gene TRBJ1-3, with unresolved D. Sequencing was done on a sample of PBMCs or a T cell subset sorted from them (not recorded which). In nucleotides, the CDR3 is TGCAGCGTTGCCACCGCGGGAAACACCATATATTTT. Encoded protein: CSVATAGNTIYF.